Shown below are 20 T cell receptor beta chains from a single sample sequenced in a study of T cell changes during pregnancy in multiple sclerosis. Method: immunoSEQ multiplex PCR; TCRdb's copy keeps in-frame clones and lacks some. The sample holds roughly 42,000 clones, roughly nine tenths seen once. Sequences were derived from CD4+ T cells from peripheral blood mononuclear cells, sampled in the first trimester of pregnancy. The receptors originated from a female donor with multiple sclerosis, enrolled in a pregnancy study.

The gene calls are TRBV5-6 and TRBJ1-2; the match to TRBD1 covers 7 bases. Trimming removed 5 bases from V and 0 bases from J; junction bases left unmatched: 7. The length of the CDR3 is 15 residues. Germline lookup yields CDR1 SGHDT and CDR2 YYEEEE. The CDR3 loop reads CASRGRGRANYGYTF. CDR3 coding DNA: TGTGCCAGCAGAGGAAGGGGGCGGGCTAACTATGGCTACACCTTC.

This clone was recorded only once. The chain joins TRBV6-6 to TRBJ1-2; D not certain. The CDR3 covers 13 residues. V dropped 6 bases and J dropped 3 bases, with 11 bases sitting between them. Germline V gene sequence: CDR1 MNHNY, CDR2 SVGAGI (reference sequence). The CDR3 sequence: CASSPTGDYGYTF. CDR3 nucleotides: TGTGCCAGCAGCCCGACTGGAGACTATGGCTACACCTTC.

Only a few counts were recorded for this clone. The chain employs TRBV6-4 and TRBJ2-2; tentatively, D is TRBD1 (6 bases). Germline lookup yields CDR1 MRHNA and CDR2 SNTAGT. The CDR3 runs to 17 residues. V lost 8 bases, J lost 0 bases, and 19 bases lay in between. The CDR3 reads CASVIRDIGPNTGELFF. CDR3 bases: TGTGCCAGCGTAATACGGGACATTGGACCGAACACCGGGGAGCTGTTTTTT.

The chain couples TRBV27 to TRBJ2-7, with 11 bases identical to TRBD2. The germline V gene has CDR1 MNHEY and CDR2 SMNVEV (reference sequence). The CDR3 sequence is 14 residues long. Unmatched junction bases numbered 1, after V lost 6 bases and J lost 0 bases. CDR3 region: CASRGLADSYEQYF. The CDR3 nucleotides read TGTGCCAGCAGGGGACTAGCGGACTCCTACGAGCAGTACTTC.

The chain recombines TRBV4-2 with TRBJ2-1; 7 nucleotides agree with TRBD2. The CDR3 is 15 residues long. CDR1 and CDR2 from the germline V gene are LGHNA and YNFKEQ. The V gene end was trimmed by 0 bases and the J gene end by 4 bases; junction bases not matched to a gene: 3. This chain's CDR3 is CASSQDWTSYNEQFF. CDR3 in DNA: TGTGCCAGCAGCCAAGATTGGACTAGTTACAATGAGCAGTTCTTC.

V gene TRBV4-1 combines with J gene TRBJ1-4; perhaps TRBD1 as D (6 bases). Deletions cut 2 bases from V and 6 bases from J, with 13 bases between. The CDR3 runs 15 residues. The germline V gene encodes CDR1 MGHRA and CDR2 YSYEKL. CDR3 sequence: CASSQTGTKDEKLFF. CDR3 bases: TGCGCCAGCAGCCAAACAGGGACGAAGGATGAAAAACTGTTTTTT.

The J gene is TRBJ1-6, the V gene TRBV18; 10 nucleotides match TRBD1. J was trimmed by 8 bases and V by 2 bases; bases with no gene match: 0. This CDR3 has 14 amino acids. Germline CDR1 reads KGHSH; CDR2 reads LQKENI. The CDR3 nucleotides are TGTGCCAGCTCACCAGGGACAGGGGATTCACCCCTCCACTTT. Residues: CASSPGTGDSPLHF. The entire variable domain, with the rest obtained from reference TRBV18 and TRBJ1-6, is as follows: NAGVMQNPRHLVRRRGQEARLRCSPMKGHSHVYWYRQLPEEGLKFMVYLQKENIIDESGMPKERFSAEFPKEGPSILRIQQVVRGDSAAYFCASSPGTGDSPLHFGNGTRLTVT.

This rearrangement joins TRBV7-8 to TRBJ2-1, with TRBD2 matching 16 bases. CDR1 and CDR2 from the germline V gene are SGHVS and FQNEAQ. V lost 5 bases, J lost 1 base, and 11 bases stayed unmatched. There are 20 residues in the CDR3. CDR3 region: CASSPQTGTSGRESYNEQFF. The CDR3 bases are TGTGCCAGCAGCCCCCAGACCGGGACTAGCGGGAGGGAATCCTACAATGAGCAGTTCTTC.

The chain links TRBV27 to TRBJ2-5, with 9 bases lining up with TRBD2. Germline CDR1 and CDR2: MNHEY and SMNVEV (reference sequence). V trimming: 2 bases; J trimming: 5 bases; junction bases outside the gene matches: 6. This CDR3 has 15 residues. The CDR3 is CASSLAGGPRETQYF. The CDR3 DNA sequence: TGTGCCAGCAGTTTAGCGGGAGGGCCTCGGGAGACCCAGTACTTC.

This chain joins TRBV5-6 and TRBJ2-2; weak D call: TRBD1 (5 bases). This CDR3 comprises 16 residues. The V and J ends lost 4 bases and 5 bases respectively, with 18 bases between them. Germline-derived CDR1 and CDR2 are SGHDT and YYEEEE. The DNA for the CDR3 is TGTGCCAGCAGCACGTGGACCCAAGCAGGGACCGGGGAGCTGTTTTTT. Translated: CASSTWTQAGTGELFF.

The chain's CDR3 is CASSIPTGRRGYTF. CDR3 DNA sequence: TGTGCCAGTAGTATCCCGACAGGGCGACGTGGCTACACCTTC. V is TRBV19 and J is TRBJ1-2; 7 positions match TRBD1. The germline V gene has CDR1 LNHDA and CDR2 SQIVND (reference sequence). The CDR3 length is 14 residues. The V and J ends lost 3 bases and 7 bases, in that order; junction bases with no gene match: 8.

The genes are TRBV5-1 and TRBJ2-3; TRBD2 agrees at 8 bases. Germline CDR1 SGHRS, CDR2 YFSETQ. This CDR3 has 14 amino acids. Unmatched junction bases numbered 9, after V lost 3 bases and J lost 9 bases. The CDR3 DNA is TGCGCCAGCAGCTCGGGGGGGGCAGGCTTGACGCAGTATTTT. This encodes CASSSGGAGLTQYF.

The rearrangement joins TRBV14 to TRBJ2-7; 9 positions agree with TRBD1. The junction had 6 bases not matched to a gene; V was cut back by 5 bases and J by 7 bases. The CDR3 totals 13 residues. CDR1 is SGHDN and CDR2 is FVKESK in the germline V gene. The CDR3 is CASSGAGTGEQYF. CDR3 DNA sequence: TGTGCCAGCAGCGGGGCCGGGACAGGGGAGCAGTACTTC. The entire variable domain, with the rest obtained from reference TRBV14 and TRBJ2-7, is as follows: EAGVTQFPSHSVIEKGQTVTLRCDPISGHDNLYWYRRVMGKEIKFLLHFVKESKQDESGMPNNRFLAERTGGTYSTLKVQPAELEDSGVYFCASSGAGTGEQYFGPGTRLTVT.

The rearrangement joins TRBV15 to TRBJ2-3; D remains unclear. V shed 1 base and J shed 2 bases, with 7 bases lying between them. This CDR3 contains 14 residues. CDR1 and CDR2 (germline): LNHNV, YYDKDF (reference sequence). The CDR3 region is CATSRAHPTDTQYF. In DNA form, the CDR3 reads TGTGCCACCAGCAGAGCACATCCCACAGATACGCAGTATTTT.

The chain has TRBV5-1 and TRBJ2-5, with TRBD1 matching 7 bases. The J call may be in error: the DNA end matches TRBJ2-7 better. Germline assignment: CDR1 SGHRS and CDR2 YFSETQ. The CDR3 extends over 13 amino acids. Here the CDR3 DNA reads TGCGCCAGCAGCTTACAGGGGAACTACGAGCAGTACTTC. Protein sequence: CASSLQGNYEQYF.

This clone has just one count. The V gene is TRBV27, the J gene TRBJ2-7; D may be TRBD2 (6 bases). CDR1 and CDR2 from the germline V gene are MNHEY and SMNVEV (reference sequence). The CDR3 extends over 17 amino acids. Between the trimmed V and J ends, which lost 3 bases and 7 bases, there was a span of 25 bases. The CDR3, as DNA: TGTGCCAGCAGTTTTACGGGACTGAAAGGGGCGCTAGTAGAGCAGTACTTC. Translated, it gives CASSFTGLKGALVEQYF.

The rearrangement joins TRBV5-4 to TRBJ2-7; D remains unclear. Germline V gene data show CDR1 as SGHNT and CDR2 as YYREEE (reference sequence). Trimming shortened V by 1 base and J by 0 bases, and 5 bases separated the two germline ends. The CDR3 runs 13 residues. CDR3 protein: CASSLISSYEQYF. In DNA, the CDR3 is TGTGCCAGCAGCTTGATATCCTCCTACGAGCAGTACTTC.

This chain connects TRBV4-2 to TRBJ2-7; 9 bases match TRBD2. J was trimmed by 7 bases and V by 0 bases; bases with no gene match: 10. The CDR3 length is 16 residues. From germline, CDR1 is LGHNA and CDR2 YNFKEQ. CDR3 protein: CASSQDIAGASTEQYF. CDR3 nucleotide sequence: TGTGCCAGCAGCCAAGACATAGCGGGAGCTTCTACGGAGCAGTACTTC.

The chain joins TRBV30 to TRBJ2-2; D is perhaps TRBD2 (6 bases). This CDR3 has 14 amino acids. Germline V gene sequence: CDR1 GTSNPN, CDR2 SVGIG (reference sequence). V lost 3 bases and J 5 bases, leaving 13 bases between the germline ends. The CDR3: CAWRNSGATGELFF. CDR3 coding DNA: TGTGCCTGGAGGAATAGCGGAGCAACCGGGGAGCTGTTTTTT.

V and J are TRBV6-5 and TRBJ2-2; D might be TRBD1 (5 bases). From germline, CDR1 is MNHEY and CDR2 SVGAGI. V shed 7 bases and J shed 1 base, with 10 bases lying between them. The CDR3 runs to 14 residues. The CDR3 DNA reads as TGTGCCAGCAAGAAGACAGTGAACACCGGGGAGCTGTTTTTT. Translating it yields CASKKTVNTGELFF.